These 9 T cell receptor beta chains came from one sample sequenced in a study of blood T cell repertoires in COVID-19. TCRdb keeps only in-frame clones here, not all; method: immunoSEQ multiplex PCR. The sample includes approximately 190,000 clones, 75% to 85% of them seen just once. Sequencing was performed on peripheral blood. These receptors originate from a man in his sixties with acute or convalescent COVID-19.

The chain employs TRBV6-5 and TRBJ2-5; a possible D gene is TRBD1 (6 bases). Germline loops: CDR1 MNHEY, CDR2 SVGAGI. V shed 5 bases and J shed 1 base, with 11 bases lying between them. The CDR3 runs to 14 residues. In DNA form, the CDR3 reads TGTGCCAGCAGTAGCCGGACAGCCCAAGAGACCCAGTACTTC. It translates to CASSSRTAQETQYF.

The count of this clone is one. The rearrangement joins TRBV19 to TRBJ2-7, with 8 nucleotides matching TRBD2. The CDR3 spans 16 residues. Germline V CDR1 and CDR2: LNHDA, SQIVND (reference sequence). V lost 2 bases and J lost 0; bases outside the gene matches: 6. DNA for the CDR3: TGTGCCAGTAGTATATCGGAGCGGGGGTCCTCCTACGAGCAGTACTTC. It specifies CASSISERGSSYEQYF.

This chain connects TRBV7-2 to TRBJ1-3; D is ambiguous. CDR1 and CDR2 (germline): SGHTA, FQGNSA. The CDR3 runs to 15 residues. Deletions cut 2 bases from V and 0 bases from J, with 8 bases between. In DNA, the CDR3 is TGTGCCAGCAGCTTACAGGTGATCTCTGGAAACACCATATATTTT. Translated, it gives CASSLQVISGNTIYF.

The rearrangement links TRBV11-2 to TRBJ2-1, with TRBD2 as a possible D gene (6 bases). V gave up 5 bases and J gave up 4 bases, with 15 bases separating them. Looked up from germline, CDR1 is SGHAT and CDR2 is FQNNGV. This CDR3 region has 15 residues. CDR3 coding DNA: TGTGCCAGCAGCACCCCCCGGAGGGGTTACAATGAGCAGTTCTTC. Amino acids: CASSTPRRGYNEQFF.

The chain combines TRBV6-1 with TRBJ1-4; D gene uncertain. Between the trimmed V and J ends, which lost 2 bases and 11 bases, there was a span of 18 bases. The V gene's germline CDR1 is MNHNS and CDR2 SASEGT. The CDR3 contains 15 residues. The CDR3 reads CASSEHPPTVEKLFF. DNA for the CDR3: TGTGCCAGCAGTGAACATCCACCCACCGTTGAGAAACTGTTTTTT.

The chain uses TRBV19 and TRBJ2-3; TRBD1 is a possible D gene (6 bases). Germline lookup yields CDR1 LNHDA and CDR2 SQIVND (reference sequence). V lost 10 bases to trimming and J lost 4 bases, with 18 bases between them. The CDR3 is 14 residues long. CDR3: CAISGASNSDTQYF. Here the CDR3 DNA reads TGTGCCATCTCAGGGGCTTCCAACTCAGATACGCAGTATTTT.

J is TRBJ2-6 and V is TRBV6-4, with a weak D call TRBD1 (6 bases). Germline assignment: CDR1 MRHNA and CDR2 SNTAGT. This CDR3 contains 17 residues. V was pared by 2 bases and J by 2 bases, with 13 bases between. The CDR3 DNA follows: TGTGCCAGCAGTGACACGTCCTACAGGGCTGGGGCCAACGTCCTGACTTTC. This encodes CASSDTSYRAGANVLTF.

V usage is TRBV6-1 and J usage is TRBJ1-2; weak D call: TRBD1 (5 bases). CDR3 length: 13 amino acids. V lost 3 bases to trimming and J lost 8 bases, with 13 bases between them. Germline V gene lookup returns CDR1 MNHNS and CDR2 SASEGT. The CDR3 reads CASSEIDSAGYTF. CDR3 sequence (DNA): TGTGCCAGCAGTGAGATTGACAGTGCGGGCTACACCTTC.

This clone was found once. The CDR3 sequence: CSVESSGKWAFF. The CDR3 DNA follows: TGCAGCGTTGAGAGTTCGGGGAAGTGGGCTTTCTTT. The chain couples TRBV29-1 to TRBJ1-1; D uncertain. CDR1 and CDR2 from the germline V gene are SQVTM and ANQGSEA. The germline V and J ends were trimmed by 3 bases and 11 bases, with 16 bases remaining between them. The CDR3 runs to 12 residues. The full variable domain, in which reference TRBV29-1 and TRBJ1-1 provide the parts outside the CDR3, is SAVISQKPSRDICQRGTSLTIQCQVDSQVTMMFWYRQQPGQSLTLIATANQGSEATYESGFVIDKFPISRPNLTFSTLTVSNMSPEDSSIYLCSVESSGKWAFFGQGTRLTVV.